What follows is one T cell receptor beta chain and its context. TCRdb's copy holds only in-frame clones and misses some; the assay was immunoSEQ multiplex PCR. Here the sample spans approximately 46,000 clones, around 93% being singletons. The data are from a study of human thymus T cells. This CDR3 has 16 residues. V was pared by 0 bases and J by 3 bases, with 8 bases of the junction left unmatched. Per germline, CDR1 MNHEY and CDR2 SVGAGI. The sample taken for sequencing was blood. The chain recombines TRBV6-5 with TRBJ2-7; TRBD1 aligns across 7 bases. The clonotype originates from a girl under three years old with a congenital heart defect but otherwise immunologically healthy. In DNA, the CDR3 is TGTGCCAGCAGTTACTCTGGGGCAGGGGGTCTCTACGAGCAGTACTTC. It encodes CASSYSGAGGLYEQYF.